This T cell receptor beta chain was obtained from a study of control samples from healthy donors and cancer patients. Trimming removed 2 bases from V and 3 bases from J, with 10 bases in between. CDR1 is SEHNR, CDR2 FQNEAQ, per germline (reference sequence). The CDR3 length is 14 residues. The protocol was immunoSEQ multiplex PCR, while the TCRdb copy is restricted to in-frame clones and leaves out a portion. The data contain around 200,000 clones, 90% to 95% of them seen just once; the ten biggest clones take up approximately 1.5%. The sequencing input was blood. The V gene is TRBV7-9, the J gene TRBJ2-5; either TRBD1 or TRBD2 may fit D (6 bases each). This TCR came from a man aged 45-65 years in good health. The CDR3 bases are TGTGCCAGCAGCTTAAATAGGGGGGAAGAGACCCAGTACTTC. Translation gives CASSLNRGEETQYF.